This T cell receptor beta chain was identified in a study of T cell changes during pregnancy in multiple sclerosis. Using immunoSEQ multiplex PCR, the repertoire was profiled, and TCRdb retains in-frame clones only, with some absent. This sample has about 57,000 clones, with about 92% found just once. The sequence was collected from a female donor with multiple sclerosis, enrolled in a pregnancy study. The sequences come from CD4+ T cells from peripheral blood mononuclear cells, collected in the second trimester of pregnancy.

This chain's CDR3 is CASSMGRSGGYSNQPQHF. CDR3 in DNA: TGTGCCAGTAGTATGGGCAGGTCGGGGGGTTATAGCAATCAGCCCCAGCATTTT. The V call is TRBV19, the J call TRBJ1-5, with D tentatively TRBD1 (5 bases). The CDR3 totals 18 residues. V dropped 3 bases and J dropped 0 bases, with 18 bases sitting between them. Germline assignment: CDR1 LNHDA and CDR2 SQIVND (reference sequence).